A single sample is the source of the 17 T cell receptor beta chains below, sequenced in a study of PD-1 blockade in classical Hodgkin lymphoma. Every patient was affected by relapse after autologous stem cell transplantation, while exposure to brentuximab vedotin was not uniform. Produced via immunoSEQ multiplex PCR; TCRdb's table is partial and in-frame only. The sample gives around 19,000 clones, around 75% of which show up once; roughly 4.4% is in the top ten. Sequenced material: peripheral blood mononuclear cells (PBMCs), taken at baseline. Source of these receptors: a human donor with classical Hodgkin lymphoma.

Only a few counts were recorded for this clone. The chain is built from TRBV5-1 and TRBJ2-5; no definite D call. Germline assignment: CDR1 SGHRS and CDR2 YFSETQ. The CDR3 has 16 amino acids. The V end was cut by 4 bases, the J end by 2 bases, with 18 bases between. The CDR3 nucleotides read TGCGCCAGCAGCCTCCCTTTGGGCGGAGTGCAAGAGACCCAGTACTTC. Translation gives CASSLPLGGVQETQYF. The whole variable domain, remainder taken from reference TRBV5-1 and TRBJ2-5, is KAGVTQTPRYLIKTRGQQVTLSCSPISGHRSVSWYQQTPGQGLQFLFEYFSETQRNKGNFPGRFSGRQFSNSRSEMNVSTLELGDSALYLCASSLPLGGVQETQYFGPGTRLLVL.

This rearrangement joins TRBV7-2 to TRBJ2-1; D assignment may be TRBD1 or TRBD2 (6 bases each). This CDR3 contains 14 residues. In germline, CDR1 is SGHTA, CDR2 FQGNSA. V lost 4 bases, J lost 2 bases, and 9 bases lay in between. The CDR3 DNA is TGTGCCAGCAGCTCGGGGGCCACCTACAATGAGCAGTTCTTC. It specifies CASSSGATYNEQFF.

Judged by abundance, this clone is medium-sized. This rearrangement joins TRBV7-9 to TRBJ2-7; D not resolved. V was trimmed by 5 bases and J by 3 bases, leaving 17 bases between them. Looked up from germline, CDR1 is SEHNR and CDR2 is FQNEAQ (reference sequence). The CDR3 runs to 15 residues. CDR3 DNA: TGTGCCAGCAGCCAACTAAAGGCACCGTTCTACGAGCAGTACTTC. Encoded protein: CASSQLKAPFYEQYF.

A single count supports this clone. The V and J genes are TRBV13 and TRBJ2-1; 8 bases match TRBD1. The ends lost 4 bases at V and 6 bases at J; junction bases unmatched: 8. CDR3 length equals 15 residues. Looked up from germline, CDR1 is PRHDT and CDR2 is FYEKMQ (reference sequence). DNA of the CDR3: TGTGCCAGCAGCTCCGGACAGGGCACCACCAATGAGCAGTTCTTC. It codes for CASSSGQGTTNEQFF.

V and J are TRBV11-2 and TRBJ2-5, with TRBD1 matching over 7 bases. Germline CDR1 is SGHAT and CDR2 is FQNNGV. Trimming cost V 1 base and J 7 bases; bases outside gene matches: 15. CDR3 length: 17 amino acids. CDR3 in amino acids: CASSLVLGTVGAATQYF. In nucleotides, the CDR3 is TGTGCCAGCAGCTTAGTATTGGGGACAGTGGGCGCTGCGACCCAGTACTTC. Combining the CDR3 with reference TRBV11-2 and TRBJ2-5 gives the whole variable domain EAGVAQSPRYKIIEKRQSVAFWCNPISGHATLYWYQQILGQGPKLLIQFQNNGVVDDSQLPKDRFSAERLKGVDSTLKIQPAKLEDSAVYLCASSLVLGTVGAATQYFGPGTRLLVL.

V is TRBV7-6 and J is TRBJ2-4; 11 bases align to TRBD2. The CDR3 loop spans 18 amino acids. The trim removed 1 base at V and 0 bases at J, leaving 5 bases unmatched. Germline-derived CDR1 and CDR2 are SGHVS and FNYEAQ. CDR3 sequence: CASSLGWGTSGAKNIQYF. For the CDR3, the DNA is TGTGCCAGCAGCTTAGGTTGGGGGACTAGCGGAGCCAAAAACATTCAGTACTTC.

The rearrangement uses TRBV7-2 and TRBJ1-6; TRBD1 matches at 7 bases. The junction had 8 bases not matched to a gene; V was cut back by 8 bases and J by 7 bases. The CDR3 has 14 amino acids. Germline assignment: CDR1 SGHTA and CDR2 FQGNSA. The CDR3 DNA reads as TGTGCCAGCTGCAAGACAGGGACCAATTCACCCCTCCACTTT. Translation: CASCKTGTNSPLHF.

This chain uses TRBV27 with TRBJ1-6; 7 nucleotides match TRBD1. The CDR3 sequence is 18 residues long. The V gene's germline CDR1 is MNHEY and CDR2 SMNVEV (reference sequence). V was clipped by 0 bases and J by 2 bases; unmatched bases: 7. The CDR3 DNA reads TGTGCCAGCAGTTTATCAGGGGGCGTATTCCCCTATAATTCACCCCTCCACTTT. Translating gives CASSLSGGVFPYNSPLHF.

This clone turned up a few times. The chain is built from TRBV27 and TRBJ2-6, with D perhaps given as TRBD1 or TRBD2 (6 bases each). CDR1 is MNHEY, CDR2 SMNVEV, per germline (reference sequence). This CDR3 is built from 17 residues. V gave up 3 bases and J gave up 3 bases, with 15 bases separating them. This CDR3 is CASSFLSGAGGANVLTF. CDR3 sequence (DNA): TGTGCCAGCAGTTTTTTATCGGGGGCAGGTGGGGCCAACGTCCTGACTTTC. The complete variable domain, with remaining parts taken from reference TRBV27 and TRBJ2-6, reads EAQVTQNPRYLITVTGKKLTVTCSQNMNHEYMSWYRQDPGLGLRQIYYSMNVEVTDKGDVPEGYKVSRKEKRNFPLILESPSPNQTSLYFCASSFLSGAGGANVLTFGAGSRLTVL.

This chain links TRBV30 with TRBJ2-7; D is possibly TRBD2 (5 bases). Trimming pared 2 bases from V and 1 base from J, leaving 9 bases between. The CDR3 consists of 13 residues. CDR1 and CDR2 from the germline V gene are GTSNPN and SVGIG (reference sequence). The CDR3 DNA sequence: TGTGCCTGGAGTAAAGGAGGTTCCTACGAGCAGTACTTC. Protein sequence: CAWSKGGSYEQYF.

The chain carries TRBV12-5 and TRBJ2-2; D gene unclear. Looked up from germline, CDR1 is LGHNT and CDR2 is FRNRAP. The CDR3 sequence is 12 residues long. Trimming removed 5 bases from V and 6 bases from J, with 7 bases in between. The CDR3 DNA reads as TGTGCTAGTGGTCCTTCCCCCGGGGAGCTGTTTTTT. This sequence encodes CASGPSPGELFF.

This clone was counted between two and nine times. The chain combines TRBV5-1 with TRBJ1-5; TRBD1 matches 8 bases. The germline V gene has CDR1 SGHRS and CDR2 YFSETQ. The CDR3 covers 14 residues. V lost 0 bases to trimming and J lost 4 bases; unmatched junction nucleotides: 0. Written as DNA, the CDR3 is TGCGCCAGCAGCTTGGGGACAGGGAATCAGCCCCAGCATTTT. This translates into CASSLGTGNQPQHF.

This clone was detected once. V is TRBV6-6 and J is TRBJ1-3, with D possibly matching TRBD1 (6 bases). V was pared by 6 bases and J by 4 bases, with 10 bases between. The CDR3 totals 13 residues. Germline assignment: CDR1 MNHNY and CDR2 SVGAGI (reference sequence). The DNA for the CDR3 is TGTGCCAGCAGGGACAGTGCAGGAAACACCATATATTTT. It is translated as CASRDSAGNTIYF.

The CDR3 DNA sequence: TGCGCCAGCAGCTTTACCTCTAGCTCCTACAATGAGCAGTTCTTC. Residues: CASSFTSSSYNEQFF. The rearrangement uses TRBV5-1 and TRBJ2-1; D remains ambiguous. V lost 2 bases to trimming and J lost 0 bases, with 9 bases between them. The CDR3 sequence is 15 residues long. CDR1 is SGHRS and CDR2 is YFSETQ in the germline V gene.

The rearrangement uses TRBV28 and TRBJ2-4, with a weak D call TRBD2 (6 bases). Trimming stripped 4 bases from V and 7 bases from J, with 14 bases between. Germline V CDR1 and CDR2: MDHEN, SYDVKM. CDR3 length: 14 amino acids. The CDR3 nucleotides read TGTGCCAGCAGTTATCCTGGACGGGGGAACATTCAGTACTTC. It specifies CASSYPGRGNIQYF.

Here the CDR3 reads CASSWPRQGSSSYNSPLHF. The CDR3 DNA sequence: TGTGCCAGCAGCTGGCCCAGACAGGGTTCCAGCTCCTATAATTCACCCCTCCACTTT. The gene calls are TRBV7-9 and TRBJ1-6; 7 nucleotides align to TRBD1. The CDR3 is 19 residues long. In germline, CDR1 is SEHNR, CDR2 FQNEAQ (reference sequence). V lost 4 bases to trimming and J lost 0 bases; unmatched junction nucleotides: 12.

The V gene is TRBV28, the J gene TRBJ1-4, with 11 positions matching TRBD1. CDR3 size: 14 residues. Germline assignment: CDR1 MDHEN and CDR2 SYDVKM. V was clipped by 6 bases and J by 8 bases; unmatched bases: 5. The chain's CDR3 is CASRLDRGREKLFF. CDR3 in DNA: TGTGCCAGCAGACTGGACAGGGGGCGGGAAAAACTGTTTTTT.